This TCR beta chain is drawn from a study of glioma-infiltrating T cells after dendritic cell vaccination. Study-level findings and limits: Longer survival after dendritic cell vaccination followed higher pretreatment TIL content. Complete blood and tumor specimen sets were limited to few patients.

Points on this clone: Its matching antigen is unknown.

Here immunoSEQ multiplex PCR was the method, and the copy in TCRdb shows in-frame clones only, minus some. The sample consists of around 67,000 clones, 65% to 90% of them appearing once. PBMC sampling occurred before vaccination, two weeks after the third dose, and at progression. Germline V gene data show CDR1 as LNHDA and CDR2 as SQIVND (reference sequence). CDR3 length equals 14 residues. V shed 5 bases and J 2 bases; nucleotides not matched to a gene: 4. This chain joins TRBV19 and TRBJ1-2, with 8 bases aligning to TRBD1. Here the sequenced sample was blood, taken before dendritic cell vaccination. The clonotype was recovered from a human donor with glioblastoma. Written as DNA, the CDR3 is TGTGCCAGTAGTTCCGGGGACAGGAACTATGGCTACACCTTC. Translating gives CASSSGDRNYGYTF.